The T cell receptor beta chain described here comes from a study of blood T cell repertoires in COVID-19. Sequencing used immunoSEQ multiplex PCR; TCRdb keeps in-frame clones, though not all of them. The table has about 20,000 clones, approximately 95% seen once. Looked up from germline, CDR1 is SGHDN and CDR2 is FVKESK. The CDR3 has 14 amino acids. Trimming removed 1 base from V and 7 bases from J, with 13 bases in between. In this sample, this clone turned up once. This TCR came from a woman aged 50 to 65 with active COVID-19. Specimen: peripheral blood. The chain combines TRBV14 with TRBJ1-2; D might be TRBD1 (6 bases). The CDR3 DNA reads TGTGCCAGCAGCCAAGGGCAGGGGCTTGGTGGCTACACCTTC. The encoded protein is CASSQGQGLGGYTF.